This T cell receptor beta chain came from a study of cytomegalovirus exposure and HLA in healthy donors. About the study: The approximately 610 first-cohort repertoires shared a platform with the roughly 130 validation repertoires, as reported in a later analysis. Overall study results and limits: Rare TCR sequences dominated, though some public TCRs recurred in many donors. The study listed approximately 170 cytomegalovirus-associated TCR beta chains.

Generated by immunoSEQ multiplex PCR, the TCRdb table keeps only in-frame clones and is missing some. The sample records approximately 220,000 clones, about 89% being singletons. V lost 6 bases and J lost 7, with 18 bases in between. The length of the CDR3 is 14 residues. Germline V CDR1 and CDR2: MNHEY, SMNVEV (reference sequence). Notes on this clone: Its cognate antigen is unknown.

The sequence came from a woman aged 18-29 years in good health and CMV-seronegative. The specimen was PBMCs. V is TRBV27 and J is TRBJ1-1, with unresolved D. The DNA of the CDR3 is TGTGCCAGCAGAGTCACGCTTGGTGTGAGTGAAGCTTTCTTT. It codes for CASRVTLGVSEAFF.